The source of this TCR beta chain is a study of regulatory T cells in long-lasting Graves disease (dated by TCRdb to the early 2020s). In the study overall: Persistent Graves' disease was defined as antithyroid drug treatment for over 5 years with persistently positive TSH receptor autoantibodies. Patients with persistent Graves' disease were compared with patients with newly diagnosed Graves' disease using TCR sequencing and RNA sequencing of peripheral blood. The study took place in China and was registered as a clinical trial. TCR sequencing covered some 13 persistent and some 20 newly diagnosed Graves' disease patients, about 35 samples in total. Persistent Graves' disease patients in the clinical cohort had taken antithyroid drugs for roughly ten years on average.

Study-level results and caveats: Only the TCR beta chain was sequenced and analyzed. Persistent disease showed preferential use of TRBV28, TRBJ1-2 and TRBJ2-5, whereas newly diagnosed disease favored TRBV20-1 and TRBJ2-1. More public clonotypes were shared among persistent patients (under 3,000) than among newly diagnosed patients (roughly 960). Only peripheral blood was studied, because thyroid tissue, the primary lesion, was inaccessible. Compared with newly diagnosed patients, persistent Graves' disease patients had lower TCR Shannon entropy and fewer highly expanded clones, which suggests clonal expansion. The authors noted that the small sample size was a limitation that may lower accuracy.

Taken from cysteine to phenylalanine, the CDR3 has 14 residues. Just CDR3 DNA is preserved here, 42 bases in frame from base 1. The germline V gene supplies CDR1 MNHNS and CDR2 SASEGT. V drops 7 bases and J drops 4 bases, leaving 16 bases in between. This clonotype was seen ten or more times. Its antigen target is currently unknown. No base qualities exist here, and no much larger clone lies one base off it. Library prep was done by multiplex PCR. These reads were obtained on an Illumina HiSeq 4000. To build TCR beta libraries, CDR3 regions were amplified by Arm-PCR using iRepertoire HTBI primers. Before sequencing, the PCR products underwent gel purification. On the study's bioinformatics: Across samples, 60 to 75 TRBV and 15 or so TRBJ segments were identified and used for gene usage analysis of CDR3 amino acid clonotypes. Filtered high-quality paired reads were merged into contigs using COPE and FqMerger. BLAST was used to align contigs to the IMGT TRBV, TRBD and TRBJ reference genes, and CDR3 was defined following IMGT. Any clonotype with a frequency above 0.1% was classified as a highly expanded clone. Repertoire diversity was measured by Shannon entropy, and V-J evenness by the Gini coefficient. A clonotype found in more than one individual was treated as public. The raw public data were reprocessed by TCRdb itself: fastp quality trimming at Q25, MiXCR clonotype calling, in-frame beta chains only. All rows with the same CDR3 protein become a single entry with the most common DNA and genes. The V and J calls shown here were made by TCRdb, not taken from the authors' results. The sample data list some 300,000 distinct CDR3 sequences, and around 23% of these were observed just once. The ten largest clones represent approximately 60% of the sample.

The time point label corresponds to: persistent/refractory GD, antithyroid drugs over 5 years with positive TRAb. RNA was extracted from PBMCs in TRIzol for both TCR sequencing and RNA sequencing. Graves' disease was diagnosed according to American Thyroid Association guidelines. Patients for the study were recruited at an endocrinology department in Xi'an, China. Each patient gave around 9 milliliters of peripheral blood, collected in an EDTA anticoagulant tube. Ficoll Paque Plus density gradient separation was used to isolate PBMCs, and no additional T cell sorting was done. An Agilent 2100 Bioanalyzer and agarose gel were used to check RNA quality, and a NanoDrop 2000 was used to measure RNA concentration.

This TCR was sampled from a female donor with Graves disease. The sequencing used peripheral blood mononuclear cells (PBMCs), collected when the disease was refractory, from a patient treated with antithyroid drugs. The chain uses TRBV6-1 and TRBJ1-2; a tentative D match to TRBD1 spans 6 bases. The DNA sequence reads TGTGCCAGCAATACAGGGTTCCATGTCTATGGCTACACCTTC. Translated, this gives CASNTGFHVYGYTF.